This T cell receptor beta chain was observed in a study of radiotherapy plus CTLA-4 blockade in lung cancer. Study-wide background: Objective responses were recorded in 15% to 20% of patients, with disease control recorded in less than 40%.

Germline CDR1 and CDR2: SGHRS and YFSETQ. The CDR3 loop spans 18 amino acids. J was trimmed by 4 bases and V by 0 bases; bases with no gene match: 12. Sequenced by immunoSEQ multiplex PCR; TCRdb stores in-frame clones only, minus some. Of roughly 63,000 clones in the sample, roughly 76% were seen once. CTLA-4 blockade using ipilimumab, together with focal radiation, was received by patients with chemo-refractory metastatic non-small-cell lung cancer. The material sequenced was peripheral blood, taken from a patient treated with radiotherapy plus ipilimumab. The chain employs TRBV5-1 and TRBJ1-3; 8 bases align to TRBD1. The origin of this receptor is a human donor with non-small cell lung cancer whose response to radiotherapy plus ipilimumab could not be evaluated. The CDR3 loop is CASSLAPTDRVTGNTIYF. The CDR3 nucleotides read TGCGCCAGCAGCTTGGCCCCTACGGACAGGGTCACAGGAAACACCATATATTTT.